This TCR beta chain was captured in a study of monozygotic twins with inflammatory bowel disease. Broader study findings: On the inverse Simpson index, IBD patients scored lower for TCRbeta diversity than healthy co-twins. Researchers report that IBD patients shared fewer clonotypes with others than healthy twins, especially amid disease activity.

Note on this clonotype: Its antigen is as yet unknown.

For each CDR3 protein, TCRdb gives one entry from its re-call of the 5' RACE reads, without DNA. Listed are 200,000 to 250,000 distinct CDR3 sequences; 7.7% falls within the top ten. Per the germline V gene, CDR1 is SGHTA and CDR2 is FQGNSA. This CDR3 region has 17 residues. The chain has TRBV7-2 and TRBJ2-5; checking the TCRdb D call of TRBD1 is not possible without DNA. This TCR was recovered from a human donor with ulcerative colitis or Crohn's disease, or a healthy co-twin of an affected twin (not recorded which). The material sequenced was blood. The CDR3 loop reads CASSLLPGNVGSETQYF.